These 2 T cell receptor beta chains originate from one sample sequenced in a study of immune cell composition in non-small cell lung cancer. Libraries were prepared by immunoSEQ multiplex PCR; TCRdb keeps only in-frame clonotypes and omits some of them. The data contain about 8,000 clones, 75% to 85% of them singletons. The sequenced sample consisted of lung tumor tissue. The receptors were gathered from a human donor with non-small cell lung cancer.

This clone was recorded only once. The chain recombines TRBV5-5 with TRBJ1-4, with D perhaps matching TRBD1 (5 bases). CDR3 length equals 15 residues. Trimming took off 4 bases at V and 8 bases at J, with 18 bases between the two ends. The germline CDR1 and CDR2 sequences are SGHKS and YYEKEE (reference sequence). The CDR3 is CASSGGDPGGEKLFF. The CDR3 nucleotides are TGTGCCAGCAGCGGAGGGGACCCCGGAGGGGAAAAACTGTTTTTT. Full variable domain (rest looked up from reference TRBV5-5 and TRBJ1-4): DAGVTQSPTHLIKTRGQQVTLRCSPISGHKSVSWYQQVLGQGPQFIFQYYEKEERGRGNFPDRFSARQFPNYSSELNVNALLLGDSALYLCASSGGDPGGEKLFFGSGTQLSVL.

The chain is built from TRBV7-6 and TRBJ2-7; 10 bases align to TRBD1. CDR1 is SGHVS and CDR2 is FNYEAQ in the germline V gene. The junction had 6 bases not matched to a gene; V was cut back by 4 bases and J by 0 bases. The CDR3 is made up of 16 amino acids. CDR3 residues: CASSSPGQGSSYEQYF. CDR3 sequence (DNA): TGTGCCAGCAGCTCCCCGGGACAGGGGTCCTCCTACGAGCAGTACTTC.